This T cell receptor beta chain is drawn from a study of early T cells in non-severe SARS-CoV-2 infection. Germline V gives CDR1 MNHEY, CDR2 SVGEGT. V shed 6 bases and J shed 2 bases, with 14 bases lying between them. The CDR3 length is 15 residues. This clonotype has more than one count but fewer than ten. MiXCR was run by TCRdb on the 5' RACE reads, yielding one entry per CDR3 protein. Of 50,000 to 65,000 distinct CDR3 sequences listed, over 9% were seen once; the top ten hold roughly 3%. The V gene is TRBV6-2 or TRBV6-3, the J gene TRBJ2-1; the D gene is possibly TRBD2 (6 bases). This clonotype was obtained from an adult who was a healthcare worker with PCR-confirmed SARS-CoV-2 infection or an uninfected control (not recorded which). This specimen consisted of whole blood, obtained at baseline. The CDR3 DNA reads TGTGCCAGCAGGACGCTAACGGGGGCCTACAATGAGCAGTTCTTC. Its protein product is CASRTLTGAYNEQFF.